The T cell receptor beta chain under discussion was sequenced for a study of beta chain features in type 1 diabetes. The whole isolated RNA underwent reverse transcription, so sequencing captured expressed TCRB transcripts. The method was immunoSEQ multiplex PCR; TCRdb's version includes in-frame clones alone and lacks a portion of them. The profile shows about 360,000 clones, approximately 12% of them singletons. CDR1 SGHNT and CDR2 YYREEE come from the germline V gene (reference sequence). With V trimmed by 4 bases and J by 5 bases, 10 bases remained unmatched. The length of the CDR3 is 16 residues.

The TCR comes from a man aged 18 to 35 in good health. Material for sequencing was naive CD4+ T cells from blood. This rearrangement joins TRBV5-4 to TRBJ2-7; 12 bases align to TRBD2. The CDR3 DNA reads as TGTGCCAGCAGCCGTGATACTAGCGGGAGGAGGAACGAGCAGTACTTC. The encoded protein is CASSRDTSGRRNEQYF.